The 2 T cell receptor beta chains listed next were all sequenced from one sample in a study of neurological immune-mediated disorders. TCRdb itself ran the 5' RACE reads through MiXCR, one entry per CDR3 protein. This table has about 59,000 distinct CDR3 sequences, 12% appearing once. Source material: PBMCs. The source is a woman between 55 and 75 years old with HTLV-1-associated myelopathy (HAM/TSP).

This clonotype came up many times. CDR3 residues: CASSQRNYNEQFF. CDR3 in DNA: TGCGCCAGCTCCCAGCGGAATTACAATGAGCAGTTCTTC. J is TRBJ2-1 and V is TRBV5-1; TRBD2 is a possible D gene (5 bases). The V and J ends lost 7 bases and 4 bases respectively, with 12 bases between them. The CDR3 spans 13 residues. CDR1 SGHRS and CDR2 YFSETQ come from the germline V gene.

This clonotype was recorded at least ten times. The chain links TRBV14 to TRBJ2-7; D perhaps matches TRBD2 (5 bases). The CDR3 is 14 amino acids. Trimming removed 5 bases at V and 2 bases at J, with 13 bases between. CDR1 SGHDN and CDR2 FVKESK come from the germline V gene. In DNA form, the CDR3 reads TGTGCCAGCAGCTTAGAGTTGGGAGCCTACGAGCAGTACTTC. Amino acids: CASSLELGAYEQYF.